Below, one TCR beta chain is given with its context. Its antigen remains unknown. Profiled with immunoSEQ multiplex PCR; TCRdb holds only in-frame clones, not every one. The data show approximately 44,000 clones, with 85% to 95% seen just once and 13% to 15% held by the top ten. The sample is drawn from a study of OX40 agonist ivuxolimab in advanced cancers. Study at large: Dose-escalation subjects each had hepatocellular carcinoma, melanoma, renal cell or head and neck cancer. Study-wide results and limits: Doses of 0.1 to 3.0 mg/kg were accompanied by clonal expansion of CD4+ and CD8+ blood T cells by week 6.

V was cut by 3 bases and J by 4 bases, with 11 bases left in between. The CDR3 covers 14 residues. Germline loops: CDR1 LNHDA, CDR2 SQIVND (reference sequence). The chain employs TRBV19 and TRBJ2-3, with D maybe TRBD1 (6 bases). The clonotype comes from an adult with an advanced solid tumor such as melanoma, head and neck, liver or kidney cancer. This specimen was CD4+ or CD8+ T cells sorted from blood, taken in a trial of the OX40 agonist ivuxolimab. Written as DNA, the CDR3 is TGTGCCAGTAGTATTCTGGGGGCTTCAGATACGCAGTATTTT. Translating gives CASSILGASDTQYF.